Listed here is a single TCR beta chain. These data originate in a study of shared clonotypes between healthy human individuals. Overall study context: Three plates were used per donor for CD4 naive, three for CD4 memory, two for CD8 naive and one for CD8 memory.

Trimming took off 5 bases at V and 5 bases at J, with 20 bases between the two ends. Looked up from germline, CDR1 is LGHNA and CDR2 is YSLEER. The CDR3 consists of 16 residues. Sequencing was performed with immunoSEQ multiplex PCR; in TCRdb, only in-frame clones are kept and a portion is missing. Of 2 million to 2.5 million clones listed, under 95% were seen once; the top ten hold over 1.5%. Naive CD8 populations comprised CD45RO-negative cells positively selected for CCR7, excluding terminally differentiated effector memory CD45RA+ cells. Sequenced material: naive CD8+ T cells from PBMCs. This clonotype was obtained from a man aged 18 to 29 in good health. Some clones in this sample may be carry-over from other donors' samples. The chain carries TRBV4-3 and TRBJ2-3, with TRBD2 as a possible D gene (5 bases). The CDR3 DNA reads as TGCGCCAGCAGCTTAAGGAAATGGGCTGCGGGAGATACGCAGTATTTT. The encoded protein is CASSLRKWAAGDTQYF.